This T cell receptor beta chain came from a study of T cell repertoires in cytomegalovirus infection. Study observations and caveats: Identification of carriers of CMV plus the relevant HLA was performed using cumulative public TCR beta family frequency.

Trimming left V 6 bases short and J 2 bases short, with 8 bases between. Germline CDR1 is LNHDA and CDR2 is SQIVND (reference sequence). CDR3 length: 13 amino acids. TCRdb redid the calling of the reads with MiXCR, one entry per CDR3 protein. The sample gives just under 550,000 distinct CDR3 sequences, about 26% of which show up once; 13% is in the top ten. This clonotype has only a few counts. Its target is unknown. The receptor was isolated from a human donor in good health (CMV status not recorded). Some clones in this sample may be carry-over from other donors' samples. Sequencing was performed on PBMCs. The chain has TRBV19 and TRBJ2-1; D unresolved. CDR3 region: CASREEPYNEQFF. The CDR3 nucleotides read TGTGCCAGTAGAGAGGAACCCTACAATGAGCAGTTCTTC.